These 17 T cell receptor beta chains were all obtained from the same sample, sequenced in a study of tumor-infiltrating lymphocytes in primary liver carcinoma. A constant-region primer primed TCR beta cDNA synthesis from 400 to 600 ng of total RNA. TCR beta libraries came from three nested multiplex PCR rounds using slightly modified ARM-PCR. Both of the initial two PCR rounds ran for approximately 11 cycles and employed TRBV1-TRBV30 forward primers alongside a C-beta reverse primer. Each CDR3 protein gets one entry after TCRdb re-called the multiplex PCR reads with MiXCR. The sample records over 75,000 distinct CDR3 sequences, roughly 70% being singletons. Joint extraction of RNA and DNA used roughly 20-33 mg of bulk tissue that was unsorted. Specimen: tumor-adjacent normal liver tissue. Receptors originate from a middle-aged man with primary liver carcinoma and hepatitis B virus infection.

Notes on this clonotype: Germline is not matched at one junction end, which may reflect a read error. The J gene is TRBJ2-1, the V gene TRBV11-2; no clear D gene. This CDR3 region has 15 residues. The V gene's germline CDR1 is SGHAT and CDR2 FQNNGV. CDR3 sequence (DNA): TGTGCCAGCATCTTAGATCGTTGGGCAGGCAATGAGCAGTTCTTC. Translating gives CASILDRWAGNEQFF.

This clonotype was recorded a few times. Compared with germline, one end of the junction differs, possibly owing to a read error. V is TRBV5-1 and J is TRBJ2-1, with 9 nucleotides matching TRBD2. Per germline, CDR1 SGHRS and CDR2 YFSETQ. CDR3 length: 16 amino acids. CDR3 nucleotides: TGCGCCAGCAGCCTGCCTACTAGCGGGTCCTTCAATGAGCAGTTCTTC. Its protein product is CASSLPTSGSFNEQFF.

On this clonotype: Compared with germline, one end of the junction differs, possibly owing to a read error. This chain connects TRBV6-6 to TRBJ1-1; D is ambiguous. CDR3 size: 13 residues. Germline-derived CDR1 and CDR2 are MNHNY and SVGAGI (reference sequence). DNA for the CDR3: TGTGCCAGCAGTGGACGGGCCGACACTGAAGCTGTCTTT. Its protein is CASSGRADTEAVF.

On this clonotype: A read error may produce the germline difference seen at one junction end. This chain uses TRBV11-2 with TRBJ2-1, with 11 bases that match TRBD2. Germline V lookup: CDR1 SGHAT, CDR2 FQNNGV. The CDR3 length is 16 residues. The DNA of the CDR3 is TGCGCCAACAGTTTAGTAGGTGGGACTAGCGGCAATGAGCAGTTCTTC. Protein product: CANSLVGGTSGNEQFF.

On this clonotype: This could be a read error, since a much larger clone is one nucleotide away. The rearrangement links TRBV4-1 to TRBJ2-1; D might be TRBD1 (5 bases). CDR1 is MGHRA, CDR2 YSYEKL, per germline. This CDR3 region has 15 residues. The CDR3 protein is CARSQGEPPYNEQFF. In DNA form, the CDR3 reads TGCGCCAGGAGCCAAGGGGAACCCCCCTACAATGAGCAGTTCTTC.

V gene TRBV12-3 or TRBV12-4 combines with J gene TRBJ2-3; D unresolved. Trimming took 7 bases from V and 3 from J, leaving 17 bases between them. The CDR3 extends over 15 amino acids. In DNA form, the CDR3 reads TGTGCCAGCAACTTTGAAAGGGAAGGGACAGATACGCAGTATTTT. This sequence encodes CASNFEREGTDTQYF.

As to this clonotype: The germline gene is not matched at one end of the junction; a read error may be the cause. The chain uses TRBV4-1 and TRBJ1-1, with D unresolved. Germline assignment: CDR1 MGHRA and CDR2 YSYEKL. The CDR3 is 16 amino acids. This CDR3 is CASSQEPENPNTEALF. The CDR3 DNA reads as TGCGCCAGCAGTCAAGAACCCGAGAACCCGAACACTGAAGCTCTCTTT.

The chain employs TRBV7-9 and TRBJ2-1; D remains ambiguous. CDR3 length: 13 residues. Trimming removed 7 bases from V and 1 base from J, with 8 bases in between. In germline, CDR1 is SEHNR, CDR2 FQNEAQ (reference sequence). The CDR3 DNA reads as TGTGCCAGCACTCTATCGTCCTACAATGAGCAGTTCTTC. Protein product: CASTLSSYNEQFF.

The table lists this clonotype with many counts. The chain combines TRBV6-1 with TRBJ2-7; D might be TRBD1 or TRBD2, each matching 7 bases. Per the germline V gene, CDR1 is MNHNS and CDR2 is SASEGT. V shed 6 bases and J shed 4 bases, with 16 bases lying between them. The CDR3 contains 14 residues. CDR3 coding DNA: TGTGCCAGCAGAACCCAGGGGGGGGCTTACGAGCAGTACTTC. This codes for CASRTQGGAYEQYF.

As to this clonotype: Being one base from a much bigger clone, this may be a read error. The V and J genes are TRBV20-1 and TRBJ2-1, with D perhaps TRBD2 (6 bases). V shed 5 bases and J shed 7 bases, with 21 bases lying between them. This CDR3 has 15 amino acids. The germline V gene has CDR1 DFQATT and CDR2 SNEGSKA (reference sequence). CDR3 residues: CSAVSWEACTNEQFF. In nucleotides, the CDR3 is TGCAGTGCTGTCTCCTGGGAGGCCTGTACGAATGAGCAGTTCTTC.

Concerning this clonotype: The junction and the germline gene differ at one end; a read error may be behind it. The chain employs TRBV11-2 and TRBJ2-2, with 11 positions matching TRBD2. The CDR3 consists of 15 residues. Germline V gene sequence: CDR1 SGHAT, CDR2 FQNNGV. The CDR3 spells CASSFSGRANGEMFF. In DNA, the CDR3 is TGTGCCAGTAGCTTTAGCGGGAGGGCCAACGGGGAGATGTTTTTT.

The chain links TRBV28 to TRBJ2-3; 8 nucleotides line up with TRBD1. Per germline, CDR1 MDHEN and CDR2 SYDVKM. V was pared by 6 bases and J by 4 bases, with 15 bases of the junction left unmatched. The CDR3 has 17 amino acids. In DNA form, the CDR3 reads TGTGCCAGCAGAGGACGGACAGGGAGAGGGGTACCAGATACGCAGTATTTT. It translates to CASRGRTGRGVPDTQYF. The whole variable domain, remainder taken from reference TRBV28 and TRBJ2-3, is DVKVTQSSRYLVKRTGEKVFLECVQDMDHENMFWYRQDPGLGLRLIYFSYDVKMKEKGDIPEGYSVSREKKERFSLILESASTNQTSMYLCASRGRTGRGVPDTQYFGPGTRLTVL.

This clonotype was found once. This CDR3 is missing its conserved last phenylalanine or tryptophan, likely due to a read error. The chain uses TRBV28 and TRBJ1-1; TRBD1 is a possible D gene (5 bases). Looked up from germline, CDR1 is MDHEN and CDR2 is SYDVKM. The CDR3 runs to 15 residues. The CDR3 loop reads CASIPATGGNTQAFS. The CDR3 DNA reads TGTGCTAGCATTCCCGCGACGGGGGGGAACACTCAAGCTTTCTCT.

Comments on this clonotype: The junction differs from germline at one of its ends, possibly a read error. The V and J genes are TRBV5-4 and TRBJ2-1; no clear D. This CDR3 contains 12 residues. In germline, CDR1 is SGHNT, CDR2 YYREEE (reference sequence). The CDR3 region has the DNA TGTGCCAGCAGCGTAGGTTTCGATGAGAAGTACTTC. Its protein product is CASSVGFDEKYF.

Note on this clonotype: Given the absence of the conserved phenylalanine or tryptophan at the CDR3 end, a read error is likely. This rearrangement joins TRBV11-2 to TRBJ2-2, with D unresolved. Trimming pared 5 bases from V and 2 bases from J, leaving 12 bases between. This CDR3 has 15 residues. Germline V gene lookup returns CDR1 SGHAT and CDR2 FQNNGV. CDR3 sequence reads: CASSAPTQNTGELFS. The CDR3, as DNA: TGTGCCAGCAGCGCACCCACCCAAAACACCGGGGAGCTGTTTTCT.

On this clonotype itself: A much larger clone differs from this one at a single base, so this may be a read error. CDR3 protein: CASSSGQVETGELFF. CDR3 in DNA: TGTGCCAGCAGCTCGGGACAGGTAGAGACCGGGGAGCTGTTTTTT. The chain is built from TRBV5-4 and TRBJ2-2; 8 nucleotides match TRBD1. V was pared by 3 bases and J by 5 bases, with 6 bases of the junction left unmatched. Germline lookup yields CDR1 SGHNT and CDR2 YYREEE (reference sequence). CDR3 length equals 15 residues.

With respect to this clonotype: This sequence may be a read error, since a much larger clone differs from it by one base. The J gene is TRBJ1-1, the V gene TRBV29-1; no definite D call. The ends were cut back, 4 bases at V and 4 bases at J, with 13 bases in the middle. CDR3 length: 13 amino acids. Germline lookup yields CDR1 SQVTM and CDR2 ANQGSEA. CDR3 sequence (DNA): TGCAGCGTTGCCGGGATAGACACCACTGAAGCTTTCTTT. This encodes CSVAGIDTTEAFF.